This entry concerns a single T cell receptor beta chain. Its antigen is as yet unknown. Assay: immunoSEQ multiplex PCR; the TCRdb copy retains only in-frame clones and omits some. The sample has approximately 150,000 clones, 92% seen once. These data originate in a study of T cell responses to AZD1222 COVID-19 vaccine. Study observations and caveats: The peak T cell response came first, and repertoires were sampled only after it. White British ancestry dominated among donors, who included more females, and clonal diversity was possibly underestimated.

Per germline, CDR1 SNHLY and CDR2 FYNNEI. The CDR3 consists of 13 residues. V dropped 6 bases and J dropped 8; count of bases not matched to a gene: 3. This sample comprised peripheral blood, obtained on day 0 of AZD1222 vaccination. The receptor was derived from an adult in good health. This chain links TRBV2 with TRBJ2-1, with 11 bases identical to TRBD2. DNA of the CDR3: TGTGCCAGCAGATTAGCGGGAGGGGATGAGCAGTTCTTC. It encodes CASRLAGGDEQFF.